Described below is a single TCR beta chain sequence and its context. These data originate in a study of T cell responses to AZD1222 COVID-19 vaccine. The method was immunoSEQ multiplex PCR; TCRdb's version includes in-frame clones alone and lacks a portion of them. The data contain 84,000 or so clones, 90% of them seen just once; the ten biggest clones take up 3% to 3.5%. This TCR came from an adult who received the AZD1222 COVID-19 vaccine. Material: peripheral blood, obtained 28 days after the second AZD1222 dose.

CDR3 DNA sequence: TGTGCCAGCTGGGAAGATCCTGGGATGACAGTGGCCCACTACGAGCAGTACTTC. It specifies CASWEDPGMTVAHYEQYF. This chain joins TRBV5-6 and TRBJ2-7; D may be TRBD1 (5 bases). Trimming took off 7 bases at V and 3 bases at J, with 29 bases between the two ends. The CDR3 is 18 amino acids. Germline V CDR1 and CDR2: SGHDT, YYEEEE.